This record looks at one TCR beta chain sequence and its context. The sample belongs to a study of T cell responses to AZD1222 COVID-19 vaccine. Libraries were prepared by immunoSEQ multiplex PCR; TCRdb keeps only in-frame clonotypes and omits some of them. The profile shows 70,000 to 100,000 clones, 90% to 95% of them singletons. The TCR originated in an adult who received the AZD1222 COVID-19 vaccine. The sample in question was peripheral blood, obtained 28 days after the second AZD1222 dose.

This chain's CDR3 is CASSERPGQLTTNEKLFF. The CDR3 coding sequence is TGTGCCAGCAGTGAGCGCCCGGGACAGCTCACAACTAATGAAAAACTGTTTTTT. The V gene is TRBV25-1, the J gene TRBJ1-4, with 7 bases lining up with TRBD1. The CDR3 is made up of 18 amino acids. Germline assignment: CDR1 MGHDK and CDR2 SYGVNS. Trimming at V came to 3 bases and at J to 0 bases, leaving 10 bases not matched to a gene. Full variable domain (outside the CDR3, taken from reference TRBV25-1 and TRBJ1-4): EADIYQTPRYLVIGTGKKITLECSQTMGHDKMYWYQQDPGMELHLIHYSYGVNSTEKGDLSSESTVSRIRTEHFPLTLESARPSHTSQYLCASSERPGQLTTNEKLFFGSGTQLSVL.